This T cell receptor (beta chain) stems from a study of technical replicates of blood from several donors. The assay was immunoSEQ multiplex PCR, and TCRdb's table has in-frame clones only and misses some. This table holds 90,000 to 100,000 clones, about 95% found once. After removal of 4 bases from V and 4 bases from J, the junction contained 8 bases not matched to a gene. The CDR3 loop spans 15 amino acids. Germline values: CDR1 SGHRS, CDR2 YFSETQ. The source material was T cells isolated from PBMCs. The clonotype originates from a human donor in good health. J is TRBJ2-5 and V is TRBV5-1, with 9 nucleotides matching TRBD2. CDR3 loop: CASSREAGGSETQYF. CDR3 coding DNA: TGCGCCAGCAGCCGCGAAGCGGGAGGCTCAGAGACCCAGTACTTC.